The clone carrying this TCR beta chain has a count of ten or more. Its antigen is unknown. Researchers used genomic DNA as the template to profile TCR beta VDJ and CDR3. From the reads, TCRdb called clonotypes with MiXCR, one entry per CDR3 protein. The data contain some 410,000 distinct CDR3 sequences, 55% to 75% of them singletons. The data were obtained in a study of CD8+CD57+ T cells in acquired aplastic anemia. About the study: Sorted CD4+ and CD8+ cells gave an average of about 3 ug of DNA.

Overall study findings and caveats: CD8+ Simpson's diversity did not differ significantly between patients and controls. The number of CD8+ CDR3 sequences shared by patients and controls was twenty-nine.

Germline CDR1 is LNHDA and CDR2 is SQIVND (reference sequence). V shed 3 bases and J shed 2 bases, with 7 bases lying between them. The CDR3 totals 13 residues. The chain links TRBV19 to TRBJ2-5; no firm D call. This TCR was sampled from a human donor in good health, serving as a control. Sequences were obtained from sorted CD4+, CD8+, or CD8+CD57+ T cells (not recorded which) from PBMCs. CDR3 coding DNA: TGTGCCAGTAGTATTACCCCTCAAGAGACCCAGTACTTC. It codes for CASSITPQETQYF.